Listed below are T cell receptor beta chains from one sample, sequenced in a study of T-cell memory formation after mild COVID-19. One entry per CDR3 protein results from TCRdb running MiXCR on the 5' RACE reads. The table shows about 390,000 distinct CDR3 sequences, with roughly 15% occurring only once. The specimen sequenced was PBMCs or a T cell subset sorted from them (not recorded which). The receptors shown here come from a young man who had mild COVID-19 (a few samples of this study predate the infection). Cell type and time point are not known. Each CDR3 is given with its conserved first and last residue. D genes are given only for firm matches. The size of a clone is reported for some rows only, either as once, few or many, or as a class for expanded clones.

len	v_gene	abundance	d_gene	j_gene	CDR3aa	CDR3nt
15	TRBV5-1	few	TRBD1	TRBJ2-1	CASSRDRGPSNEQFF	TGCGCCAGCAGTAGGGACAGGGGGCCGTCCAATGAGCAGTTCTTC
14	TRBV4-2	-	-	TRBJ1-5	CASSQGTANQPQHF	TGTGCCAGCAGCCAAGGGACAGCAAATCAGCCCCAGCATTTT
14	TRBV5-6	-	-	TRBJ1-1	CASSSPGTTTEAFF	TGTGCCAGCAGCTCCCCCGGGACAACCACTGAAGCTTTCTTT
14	TRBV5-6	-	-	TRBJ2-4	CASTRVLAKNIQYF	TGTGCCAGCACCCGGGTGTTAGCCAAAAACATTCAGTACTTC
13	TRBV12-3/TRBV12-4	few	-	TRBJ1-5	CASRRDYNQPQHF	TGTGCCAGCAGACGGGACTATAATCAGCCCCAGCATTTT
12	TRBV10-3	few	-	TRBJ1-6	CASGTPDSPLHF	TGTGCCAGCGGGACACCGGATTCACCCCTCCACTTT
16	TRBV11-2	few	TRBD1	TRBJ1-4	CASSGRQGAGGEKLFF	TGTGCCAGCAGCGGACGACAGGGGGCTGGAGGTGAAAAACTGTTTTTT
14	TRBV12-3/TRBV12-4	-	-	TRBJ1-1	CASSNRARDAEAFF	TGTGCCAGCAGCAACAGGGCTCGAGACGCTGAAGCTTTCTTT
12	TRBV27	many	TRBD1	TRBJ1-6	CASADRNSPLHF	TGTGCCAGCGCGGACAGGAATTCACCCCTCCACTTT
18	TRBV6-5	few	TRBD1	TRBJ2-5	CASSYSIGHRGRIKTQYF	TGTGCCAGCAGTTACTCGATTGGGCACAGGGGCCGGATCAAGACCCAGTACTTC
18	TRBV7-2	many	-	TRBJ2-3	CASRALGFFGTGTDTQYF	TGTGCCAGCAGGGCCCTTGGGTTTTTCGGGACTGGCACAGATACGCAGTATTTT